What follows is one TCR beta chain and its context. Its specificity is not known. RNA transcripts gave rise to amplified TCR beta CDR3 regions. In the first-round RT-PCR of the TCR CDR3, the HTBI primer set was used. A single record per CDR3 protein comes from TCRdb applying MiXCR to the multiplex PCR reads. The profile shows 600,000 or so distinct CDR3 sequences, 35% to 55% of them singletons. Thyroid ultrasound and orbital computed tomography, with clinical symptoms and serum thyroxine and TRAb, informed diagnoses. The data originate from a study of T cells in Graves' hyperthyroidism and ophthalmopathy. Study-wide findings and caveats: In the analysis, a 13 V-J model separated ophthalmopathy from stable hyperthyroidism. With a median lead of around 6.7 months before onset, the model predicted ophthalmopathy. In blood, most of the thyroid clonotypes expanded above 0.001 were also present.

This CDR3 comprises 14 residues. In germline, CDR1 is MNHEY, CDR2 SVGAGI. This chain uses TRBV6-5 with TRBJ1-3; no reliable D call. Sequencing used peripheral blood or thyroid tissue (not recorded which). This TCR came from a woman in her late teens or twenties with Graves' hyperthyroidism. The CDR3 DNA reads TGTGTCATCAGTTACTGGAGCTCTGGAAACACCATATATTTT. Its protein product is CVISYWSSGNTIYF.